Below, 23 T cell receptor beta chains from the same sample are listed, as sequenced in a study of PD-1 blockade in classical Hodgkin lymphoma. The patients all showed relapse after autologous stem cell transplantation, while their brentuximab vedotin exposure varied. Using immunoSEQ multiplex PCR, the repertoire was profiled, and TCRdb retains in-frame clones only, with some absent. The sample includes 15,000 or so clones, 55% to 80% of them seen just once. The sample consisted of peripheral blood mononuclear cells (PBMCs), taken at baseline. The receptors shown here come from a human donor with classical Hodgkin lymphoma.

In its sample, this clone was seen a few times. V and J are TRBV27 and TRBJ1-2; D is unresolved. Trimming left V 3 bases short and J 5 bases short, with 10 bases between. The CDR3 runs to 13 residues. CDR1 is MNHEY, CDR2 SMNVEV, per germline (reference sequence). CDR3: CASSFSLSYGYTF. As DNA, the CDR3 is TGTGCCAGCAGTTTCTCTCTCTCTTATGGCTACACCTTC.

This chain uses TRBV5-1 with TRBJ2-3; 10 bases map to TRBD2. This CDR3 has 16 amino acids. V shed 1 base and J 5 bases; nucleotides not matched to a gene: 7. Germline V gene data show CDR1 as SGHRS and CDR2 as YFSETQ. The CDR3 loop reads CASSLRSSGSIDTQYF. CDR3 DNA: TGCGCCAGCAGCTTGAGGTCTAGCGGGAGTATAGATACGCAGTATTTT.

This CDR3 is CASSVVGGWAGELFF. The CDR3 DNA reads TGTGCCAGCAGCGTAGTAGGGGGCTGGGCCGGGGAGCTGTTTTTT. This chain joins TRBV9 and TRBJ2-2; TRBD1 aligns across 7 bases. J lost 6 bases, V lost 0 bases, and 5 bases had no gene match. The CDR3 totals 15 residues. Germline CDR1 reads SGDLS; CDR2 reads YYNGEE. Supplemented by reference TRBV9 and TRBJ2-2, the full variable domain reads DSGVTQTPKHLITATGQRVTLRCSPRSGDLSVYWYQQSLDQGLQFLIQYYNGEERAKGNILERFSAQQFPDLHSELNLSSLELGDSALYFCASSVVGGWAGELFFGEGSRLTVL.

The chain links TRBV7-2 to TRBJ1-5; 7 nucleotides align to TRBD1. CDR1 and CDR2 from the germline V gene are SGHTA and FQGNSA. The V and J ends lost 9 bases and 1 base, in that order; junction bases with no gene match: 15. The CDR3 is 17 residues long. Here the CDR3 reads CARPPGEGAKSNQPQHF. In nucleotides, the CDR3 is TGTGCCAGGCCCCCAGGCGAGGGGGCGAAGAGCAATCAGCCCCAGCATTTT.

The rearrangement links TRBV30 to TRBJ2-3; D is uncertain. This CDR3 is 14 amino acids long. Germline V gene sequence: CDR1 GTSNPN, CDR2 SVGIG (reference sequence). Trimming stripped 2 bases from V and 2 bases from J, with 11 bases between. This CDR3 is CAWSNSDPTDTQYF. CDR3 bases: TGTGCCTGGAGTAACAGCGACCCCACAGATACGCAGTATTTT.

This clone was picked up a small number of times. The V call is TRBV5-1, the J call TRBJ2-7, with unresolved D. Germline V CDR1 and CDR2: SGHRS, YFSETQ. V was cut by 0 bases and J by 0 bases, with 7 bases left in between. CDR3 length: 14 amino acids. The CDR3 DNA follows: TGCGCCAGCAGCTTGGGCGGTTCCTCCTACGAGCAGTACTTC. Its translation is CASSLGGSSYEQYF.

This clone has only a few counts. The chain joins TRBV6-5 to TRBJ2-3; either TRBD1 or TRBD2 may fit D (5 bases each). Germline V lookup: CDR1 MNHEY, CDR2 SVGAGI. V was cut by 5 bases and J by 4 bases, with 13 bases left in between. The CDR3 sequence is 14 residues long. The CDR3, as DNA: TGTGCCAGCAGTACCCGGGACGCTTCAGATACGCAGTATTTT. Translated: CASSTRDASDTQYF.

Note on this clone: The identical CDR3 is also encoded by other nucleotide sequences in the sample. The chain has TRBV20-1 and TRBJ2-1; D unclear. Trimming left V 6 bases short and J 10 bases short, with 13 bases between. Germline CDR1 and CDR2: DFQATT and SNEGSKA (reference sequence). The CDR3 loop spans 11 amino acids. This chain's CDR3 is CSASLDTEQFF. The DNA for the CDR3 is TGCAGTGCCAGTCTAGACACCGAGCAGTTCTTC.

V is TRBV30 and J is TRBJ2-7; 10 nucleotides agree with TRBD1. V dropped 4 bases and J dropped 3; count of bases not matched to a gene: 3. Looked up from germline, CDR1 is GTSNPN and CDR2 is SVGIG (reference sequence). This CDR3 is built from 13 residues. The CDR3 nucleotides read TGTGCCTGGATGCGGACAGGGGGCTACGAGCAGTACTTC. Its protein is CAWMRTGGYEQYF.

The chain couples TRBV7-3 to TRBJ2-2; D is possibly TRBD2 (6 bases). V gave up 4 bases and J gave up 7 bases, with 16 bases separating them. This CDR3 is 15 amino acids long. Germline CDR1 and CDR2: SGHTA and FQGTGA. CDR3 coding DNA: TGTGCCAGCAGCTCACTAGCTGGAAGGAGCGGGGAGCTGTTTTTT. This gives the protein CASSSLAGRSGELFF.

The chain links TRBV19 to TRBJ1-5; D is unclear. Germline assignment: CDR1 LNHDA and CDR2 SQIVND (reference sequence). The CDR3 sequence is 13 residues long. The V end was cut by 11 bases, the J end by 6 bases, with 17 bases between. The CDR3 coding sequence is TGTGCCGTCGCCTGGGCCCCAAGTCAGCCCCAGCATTTT. Translating gives CAVAWAPSQPQHF.

The chain recombines TRBV12-5 with TRBJ2-7; tentatively, D is TRBD1 or TRBD2 (6 bases each). Germline values: CDR1 LGHNT, CDR2 FRNRAP. V lost 1 base to trimming and J lost 0 bases, with 10 bases between them. The CDR3 runs to 15 residues. For the CDR3, the DNA is TGTGCTAGTGGTTTGGCCACGGGGGCCTCCTACGAGCAGTACTTC. It yields the protein CASGLATGASYEQYF.

The rearrangement joins TRBV10-3 to TRBJ2-7, with 8 bases lining up with TRBD1. The CDR3 totals 15 residues. Trimming took 2 bases from V and 0 from J; bases not matched to a gene: 3. CDR1 is ENHRY, CDR2 SYGVKD, per germline. The DNA for the CDR3 is TGTGCCATCAGTGAGCCCGGACAGGGCTCCTACGAGCAGTACTTC. Amino acid sequence: CAISEPGQGSYEQYF.

The chain links TRBV30 to TRBJ1-2, with TRBD1 identical over 7 bases. V lost 1 base and J lost 7; bases outside the gene matches: 3. The CDR3 has 12 residues. CDR1 and CDR2 from the germline V gene are GTSNPN and SVGIG (reference sequence). The CDR3 nucleotides are TGTGCCTGGAGTGATTCAGGGGGTGGCTACACCTTC. Its protein is CAWSDSGGGYTF.

The count of this clone is one. The V call is TRBV7-3, the J call TRBJ2-5; D is possibly TRBD2 (6 bases). The CDR3 length is 13 residues. Germline assignment: CDR1 SGHTA and CDR2 FQGTGA. The V end lost 5 bases, the J end lost 4 bases, and 11 bases lay between the germline ends. The CDR3 loop is CASSQGLRETQYF. Written as DNA, the CDR3 is TGTGCCAGCAGCCAGGGACTGCGAGAGACCCAGTACTTC.

This clone rates as large. The sample holds other DNA sequences that translate to the same CDR3. The genes are TRBV5-6 and TRBJ2-1; 7 positions agree with TRBD1. CDR3 size: 13 residues. Germline V CDR1 and CDR2: SGHDT, YYEEEE. Trimming at V came to 3 bases and at J to 6 bases, leaving 3 bases not matched to a gene. DNA for the CDR3: TGTGCCAGCAGCTGGGGGACAGTCAATGAGCAGTTCTTC. Translating it yields CASSWGTVNEQFF.

The J gene is TRBJ1-1, the V gene TRBV18; TRBD1 matches 7 bases. In germline, CDR1 is KGHSH, CDR2 LQKENI. The CDR3 length is 16 residues. V was pared by 3 bases and J by 4 bases, with 11 bases of the junction left unmatched. Here the CDR3 DNA reads TGTGCCAGCTCACCCGGAAGGGGGCGATTGGGCACTGAAGCTTTCTTT. It is translated as CASSPGRGRLGTEAFF.

This clone was counted a few times. CDR3 nucleotide sequence: TGTGCCAGCAGCAAACAGGGGAATGAAAAACTGTTTTTT. Protein product: CASSKQGNEKLFF. The J gene is TRBJ1-4, the V gene TRBV7-2; TRBD1 aligns across 7 bases. The ends lost 5 bases at V and 5 bases at J; junction bases unmatched: 2. This CDR3 contains 13 residues. CDR1 SGHTA and CDR2 FQGNSA come from the germline V gene.

The gene calls are TRBV9 and TRBJ2-7; D is uncertain. Trimming left V 0 bases short and J 3 bases short, with 10 bases between. This CDR3 is built from 14 residues. CDR1 SGDLS and CDR2 YYNGEE come from the germline V gene. CDR3 loop: CASSVGGFGYEQYF. For the CDR3, the DNA is TGTGCCAGCAGCGTAGGCGGATTCGGCTACGAGCAGTACTTC.

The rearrangement links TRBV7-9 to TRBJ1-1, with D possibly matching TRBD1 (6 bases). In germline, CDR1 is SEHNR, CDR2 FQNEAQ (reference sequence). V lost 4 bases to trimming and J lost 3 bases, with 9 bases between them. The CDR3 length is 13 residues. CDR3 sequence: CASSSGQYTEAFF. Written as DNA, the CDR3 is TGTGCCAGCAGCTCCGGACAGTACACTGAAGCTTTCTTT.

This clone was recorded a few times. This chain links TRBV6-1 with TRBJ1-1; D gene uncertain. The length of the CDR3 is 14 residues. The ends were cut back, 4 bases at V and 1 base at J, with 10 bases in the middle. Germline V gene lookup returns CDR1 MNHNS and CDR2 SASEGT. CDR3 sequence (DNA): TGTGCCAGCAGTGTCCGGGGAAGGAACACTGAAGCTTTCTTT. Residues: CASSVRGRNTEAFF.

This chain uses TRBV14 with TRBJ2-3; a possible D gene is TRBD1 (6 bases). Germline-derived CDR1 and CDR2 are SGHDN and FVKESK. This CDR3 is 17 amino acids long. V lost 2 bases and J lost 0, with 15 bases in between. CDR3 nucleotide sequence: TGTGCCAGCAGCCAAACTAGGGGCAGGGGAAGCACAGATACGCAGTATTTT. This encodes CASSQTRGRGSTDTQYF.

The chain joins TRBV28 to TRBJ2-2, with 10 bases fitting TRBD2. The germline V gene encodes CDR1 MDHEN and CDR2 SYDVKM. This CDR3 comprises 15 residues. V shed 3 bases and J 5 bases; nucleotides not matched to a gene: 3. This chain's CDR3 is CASSFSGRYTGELFF. Here the CDR3 DNA reads TGTGCCAGCAGTTTTAGCGGGAGGTATACCGGGGAGCTGTTTTTT.